The 31 T cell receptor beta chains below were found in one sample sequenced in a study of human T cells and chemical hapten exposure. As for time point: pre-sensitization, week 0. The treatment here: therapeutic diphenylcyclopropenone sensitization with weekly scalp DPC. Using its own MiXCR run on the RACE reads, TCRdb lists one record per CDR3 protein. The repertoire holds 80,000 to 100,000 distinct CDR3 sequences, with under 14% as singletons. Here the sequenced sample was whole blood, taken in connection with sensitization to the hapten diphenylcyclopropenone (DPC). The receptors were gathered from a woman aged 55-69 years with alopecia areata. Some clones in this sample may be carry-over from other donors' samples.

This clonotype was observed a single time. This rearrangement joins TRBV9 to TRBJ2-7; the D gene is possibly TRBD2 (6 bases). V lost 0 bases to trimming and J lost 2 bases, with 9 bases between them. Germline V gene data show CDR1 as SGDLS and CDR2 as YYNGEE. This CDR3 is 14 amino acids long. Here the CDR3 DNA reads TGTGCCAGCAGCGTAGGAAGGACTACCTACGAGCAGTACTTC. It codes for CASSVGRTTYEQYF.

To note about this clonotype: A read error may account for a junction end that differs from germline. The V and J genes are TRBV5-1 and TRBJ2-6; 8 nucleotides line up with TRBD2. Germline V gives CDR1 SGHRS, CDR2 YFSETQ. This CDR3 has 13 residues. In DNA, the CDR3 is TGCGCCAGCAGCTTGCGGGGGGGCAACGTCCTGACTTTC. This encodes CASSLRGGNVLTF.

This clonotype was detected many times. The chain links TRBV18 to TRBJ1-1; D uncertain. Germline lookup yields CDR1 KGHSH and CDR2 LQKENI. CDR3 length: 19 amino acids. V was trimmed by 1 base and J by 4 bases, leaving 25 bases between them. CDR3 region: CASSPRSQTQGYPSTEAFF. The CDR3 DNA sequence: TGTGCCAGCTCACCACGTTCACAGACACAAGGATATCCGAGCACTGAAGCTTTCTTT. The full variable domain, with the rest looked up from reference TRBV18 and TRBJ1-1, is NAGVMQNPRHLVRRRGQEARLRCSPMKGHSHVYWYRQLPEEGLKFMVYLQKENIIDESGMPKERFSAEFPKEGPSILRIQQVVRGDSAAYFCASSPRSQTQGYPSTEAFFGQGTRLTVV.

The gene calls are TRBV5-1 and TRBJ1-1; D might be TRBD1 (5 bases). The V gene's germline CDR1 is SGHRS and CDR2 YFSETQ. V was trimmed by 0 bases and J by 2 bases, leaving 23 bases between them. The CDR3 runs 19 residues. The CDR3 reads CASSLGRDPTGEFNTEAFF. CDR3 nucleotides: TGCGCCAGCAGCTTGGGGAGGGACCCCACGGGGGAGTTTAACACTGAAGCTTTCTTT.

This clonotype was seen at least ten times. The chain joins TRBV20-1 to TRBJ2-2, with 8 bases aligning to TRBD2. V trimming: 2 bases; J trimming: 4 bases; junction bases outside the gene matches: 6. The CDR3 spans 15 residues. Germline CDR1 DFQATT, CDR2 SNEGSKA (reference sequence). The CDR3 spells CSARQAGAITGELFF. In nucleotides, the CDR3 is TGCAGTGCTAGACAAGCGGGGGCAATCACCGGGGAGCTGTTTTTT.

This clonotype was seen ten or more times. The gene calls are TRBV18 and TRBJ1-4; unclear D gene. Germline loops: CDR1 KGHSH, CDR2 LQKENI. This CDR3 region has 15 residues. The ends were cut back, 0 bases at V and 5 bases at J, with 10 bases in the middle. The CDR3 DNA sequence: TGTGCCAGCTCACCACCAATGGGCGGAAATGAAAAACTGTTTTTT. This codes for CASSPPMGGNEKLFF.

This clonotype showed up many times. The chain uses TRBV7-9 and TRBJ1-2, with 9 bases fitting TRBD1. From germline, CDR1 is SEHNR and CDR2 FQNEAQ (reference sequence). The CDR3 contains 14 residues. The V gene end was trimmed by 2 bases and the J gene end by 6 bases; junction bases not matched to a gene: 4. CDR3 residues: CASSLQGQGHGYTF. The CDR3 DNA reads as TGTGCCAGCAGCTTACAAGGACAGGGGCATGGCTACACCTTC. Complete variable domain (other parts from reference TRBV7-9 and TRBJ1-2): DTGVSQNPRHKITKRGQNVTFRCDPISEHNRLYWYRQTLGQGPEFLTYFQNEAQLEKSRLLSDRFSAERPKGSFSTLEIQRTEQGDSAMYLCASSLQGQGHGYTFGSGTRLTVV.

This clonotype occurred many times. The chain recombines TRBV6-2 or TRBV6-3 with TRBJ2-7; TRBD2 matches 8 bases. The germline CDR1 and CDR2 sequences are MNHEY and SVGEGT. V trimming: 0 bases; J trimming: 2 bases; junction bases outside the gene matches: 6. The CDR3 is 16 residues long. The CDR3 loop is CASSYSFPGGAYEQYF. The CDR3 DNA reads as TGTGCCAGCAGTTACTCGTTTCCGGGGGGGGCCTACGAGCAGTACTTC.

V usage is TRBV10-3 and J usage is TRBJ2-2; the match to TRBD1 covers 10 bases. This CDR3 region has 15 residues. The V gene end was trimmed by 6 bases and the J gene end by 6 bases; junction bases not matched to a gene: 7. Per germline, CDR1 ENHRY and CDR2 SYGVKD. CDR3 DNA: TGTGCCATCAGAGCCGGGACAGGGGAATCCGGGGAGCTGTTTTTT. Translated: CAIRAGTGESGELFF.

This clonotype was observed at least ten times. The rearrangement joins TRBV9 to TRBJ1-2, with a possible D match to TRBD1 (5 bases). Germline V gene lookup returns CDR1 SGDLS and CDR2 YYNGEE. Trimming left V 5 bases short and J 6 bases short, with 17 bases between. The CDR3 runs to 14 residues. CDR3 loop: CASRQTGSVHGYTF. CDR3 nucleotides: TGTGCCAGCAGACAAACAGGATCAGTTCATGGCTACACCTTC.

The chain links TRBV4-2 to TRBJ2-1; 8 bases are shared with TRBD2. CDR1 is LGHNA, CDR2 YNFKEQ, per germline. The CDR3 is made up of 16 amino acids. V dropped 0 bases and J dropped 2; count of bases not matched to a gene: 3. The CDR3 loop is CASSQEGSGAYNEQFF. DNA of the CDR3: TGTGCCAGCAGCCAAGAAGGTAGCGGGGCCTACAATGAGCAGTTCTTC.

This clonotype was counted between two and nine times. The chain has TRBV7-2 and TRBJ1-1; D might be TRBD1 (5 bases). V was shortened by 4 bases and J by 0 bases, with 15 bases between the two germline ends. This CDR3 contains 16 residues. Germline values: CDR1 SGHTA, CDR2 FQGNSA. Written as DNA, the CDR3 is TGTGCCAGCAGCTCCCCAACGGGGGGGATGAACACTGAAGCTTTCTTT. Residues: CASSSPTGGMNTEAFF. The full variable domain, in which reference TRBV7-2 and TRBJ1-1 provide the parts outside the CDR3, is GAGVSQSPSNKVTEKGKDVELRCDPISGHTALYWYRQSLGQGLEFLIYFQGNSAPDKSGLPSDRFSAERTGGSVSTLTIQRTQQEDSAVYLCASSSPTGGMNTEAFFGQGTRLTVV.

Points on this clonotype: This may stem from a read error, because a much larger clone lies one nucleotide away. The chain joins TRBV19 to TRBJ1-3; unclear D gene. Trimming took 5 bases from V and 0 from J, leaving 14 bases between them. Germline V gives CDR1 LNHDA, CDR2 SQIVND (reference sequence). There are 16 residues in the CDR3. The CDR3, as DNA: TGTGCCAGTAGTCTACAAGCTTCAACCTCTGGAAACACCATATATTTT. It is translated as CASSLQASTSGNTIYF. Variable domain in full (rest from reference TRBV19 and TRBJ1-3): DGGITQSPKYLFRKEGQNVTLSCEQNLNHDAMYWYRQDPGQGLRLIYYSQIVNDFQKGDIAEGYSVSREKKESFPLTVTSAQKNPTAFYLCASSLQASTSGNTIYFGEGSWLTVV.

This clonotype was seen a few times. This chain links TRBV7-2 with TRBJ2-5; D uncertain. The germline CDR1 and CDR2 sequences are SGHTA and FQGNSA. V was trimmed by 4 bases and J by 4 bases, leaving 19 bases between them. This CDR3 region has 16 residues. The CDR3 nucleotides are TGTGCCAGCAGCTATTTGAGTCCCGCCCCCACAGAGACCCAGTACTTC. The encoded protein is CASSYLSPAPTETQYF.

This chain joins TRBV2 and TRBJ2-5; unclear D gene. The length of the CDR3 is 11 residues. V lost 8 bases and J 2 bases, leaving 6 bases between the germline ends. Germline V gene sequence: CDR1 SNHLY, CDR2 FYNNEI. The CDR3 DNA follows: TGTGCCAGCGGAATACAAGAGACCCAGTACTTC. Its protein is CASGIQETQYF.

This clonotype came up a few times. The V and J genes are TRBV5-1 and TRBJ2-1; no definite D call. V dropped 0 bases and J dropped 5 bases, with 12 bases sitting between them. The germline V gene encodes CDR1 SGHRS and CDR2 YFSETQ. This CDR3 comprises 15 residues. The CDR3 sequence: CASSLGHLEDNEQFF. The DNA of the CDR3 is TGCGCCAGCAGCTTGGGACATCTTGAGGACAATGAGCAGTTCTTC.

This clonotype was seen a few times. This chain links TRBV18 with TRBJ1-6, with TRBD1 matching over 9 bases. The CDR3 runs to 15 residues. CDR1 and CDR2 (germline): KGHSH, LQKENI. V lost 6 bases and J lost 7; bases outside the gene matches: 7. DNA for the CDR3: TGTGCCAGCTCCCTTAACAGGGGGCAGAATTCACCCCTCCACTTT. It codes for CASSLNRGQNSPLHF.

To note about this clonotype: Its ends do not fully match the called genes, so a read error is possible. CDR3 in amino acids: CASSLGVAGGSDTQYF. The CDR3 region has the DNA TGTGCTAGCAGCTTAGGAGTAGCGGGAGGGTCAGATACGCAGTATTTT. V and J are TRBV7-7 and TRBJ2-3, with TRBD2 matching over 11 bases. This CDR3 region has 16 residues. CDR1 is SSHAT, CDR2 FNYEAQ, per germline (reference sequence).

This clonotype was counted at least ten times. The rearrangement joins TRBV2 to TRBJ1-1; a possible D gene is TRBD1 (5 bases). CDR1 and CDR2 (germline): SNHLY, FYNNEI. Deletions cut 2 bases from V and 3 bases from J, with 16 bases between. CDR3 length: 16 amino acids. The CDR3 loop reads CASSELSWGGDTEAFF. The CDR3 nucleotides read TGTGCCAGCAGTGAATTGAGTTGGGGAGGGGACACTGAAGCTTTCTTT.

This clonotype has a count of ten or more. This sequence joins TRBV3-1 and TRBJ2-6; maybe TRBD1 (5 bases). The CDR3 has 15 residues. V lost 4 bases to trimming and J lost 0 bases, with 7 bases between them. Per the germline V gene, CDR1 is LGHDT and CDR2 is YNNKEL (reference sequence). The CDR3 coding sequence is TGTGCCAGCAGCCTAAGGGGCTCTGGGGCCAACGTCCTGACTTTC. This codes for CASSLRGSGANVLTF. The entire variable domain, with the rest obtained from reference TRBV3-1 and TRBJ2-6, is as follows: DTAVSQTPKYLVTQMGNDKSIKCEQNLGHDTMYWYKQDSKKFLKIMFSYNNKELIINETVPNRFSPKSPDKAHLNLHINSLELGDSAVYFCASSLRGSGANVLTFGAGSRLTVL.

This clonotype was recorded at least ten times. The gene calls are TRBV7-2 and TRBJ1-1; D unresolved. Germline lookup yields CDR1 SGHTA and CDR2 FQGNSA. The CDR3 totals 14 residues. V gave up 6 bases and J gave up 0 bases, with 11 bases separating them. The CDR3 here is CASREGTVNTEAFF. The CDR3 DNA reads TGTGCCAGCAGGGAAGGTACGGTGAACACTGAAGCTTTCTTT.

This clonotype has a count of ten or more. This rearrangement joins TRBV5-4 to TRBJ2-7, with TRBD2 matching 7 bases. Trimming cost V 5 bases and J 2 bases; bases outside gene matches: 7. The CDR3 consists of 14 residues. In germline, CDR1 is SGHNT, CDR2 YYREEE (reference sequence). The CDR3 DNA reads TGTGCCAGCAGTCAAAGCGGGAACCCCTACGAGCAGTACTTC. Its protein is CASSQSGNPYEQYF.

This sequence joins TRBV20-1 and TRBJ2-2, with a possible D match to TRBD2 (6 bases). V was cut by 1 base and J by 0 bases, with 6 bases left in between. The CDR3 runs to 14 residues. The V gene's germline CDR1 is DFQATT and CDR2 SNEGSKA (reference sequence). CDR3 region: CSARGLANTGELFF. CDR3 DNA sequence: TGCAGTGCTAGAGGACTAGCGAACACCGGGGAGCTGTTTTTT.

This clonotype was counted at least ten times. The chain combines TRBV29-1 with TRBJ1-2; weak D call: TRBD1 (6 bases). This CDR3 contains 12 residues. V lost 7 bases and J lost 4, with 13 bases in between. Germline V gene data show CDR1 as SQVTM and CDR2 as ANQGSEA. The CDR3 bases are TGCAGCGCGAACGGGGGCAGCTATGGCTACACCTTC. Translating gives CSANGGSYGYTF.

The V call is TRBV6-4, the J call TRBJ2-2; 9 bases are shared with TRBD1. V lost 6 bases and J lost 3; bases outside the gene matches: 11. The CDR3 extends over 17 amino acids. From germline, CDR1 is MRHNA and CDR2 SNTAGT. In DNA form, the CDR3 reads TGTGCCAGCAGCCCCACCGGGACAGGGAAGTACACCGGGGAGCTGTTTTTT. It specifies CASSPTGTGKYTGELFF.

This clonotype was counted at least ten times. The rearrangement links TRBV6-9 to TRBJ2-7; D possibly corresponds to TRBD2 (5 bases). There are 10 residues in the CDR3. The germline V gene has CDR1 MNHGY and CDR2 SVAAGI. V was shortened by 11 bases and J by 7 bases, with 12 bases between the two germline ends. DNA for the CDR3: TGTGCCCGCGTAGGCGGGGAGCAGTACTTC. It translates to CARVGGEQYF.

This chain connects TRBV2 to TRBJ2-1; D unclear. This CDR3 has 14 residues. Germline CDR1 reads SNHLY; CDR2 reads FYNNEI. Trimming took 6 bases from V and 10 from J, leaving 19 bases between them. The CDR3 spells CASSPGREDREQFF. As DNA, the CDR3 is TGTGCCAGCAGCCCCGGTAGGGAAGATCGGGAGCAGTTCTTC.

J is TRBJ2-3 and V is TRBV5-1, with TRBD2 matching over 8 bases. The length of the CDR3 is 14 residues. Germline loops: CDR1 SGHRS, CDR2 YFSETQ. V shed 4 bases, J shed 6 bases, and the junction held 7 bases outside the gene matches. In DNA, the CDR3 is TGCGCCAGCAGCGAGCAGCGGGGGTCGGATACGCAGTATTTT. This translates into CASSEQRGSDTQYF.

J is TRBJ1-6 and V is TRBV12-3 or TRBV12-4; TRBD1 matches at 9 bases. The V gene end was trimmed by 6 bases and the J gene end by 5 bases; junction bases not matched to a gene: 5. This CDR3 has 15 residues. The CDR3 nucleotides are TGTGCCAGCAGAGAACAGGGGGCAGATAATTCACCCCTCCACTTT. As protein: CASREQGADNSPLHF.

This clonotype has a single count. The chain employs TRBV2 and TRBJ2-1; 9 bases are shared with TRBD2. The CDR3 runs to 15 residues. Germline lookup yields CDR1 SNHLY and CDR2 FYNNEI. With 7 bases clipped from V and 7 bases from J, the junction kept 11 bases outside the gene matches. Here the CDR3 reads CASTFLAGASNEQFF. The CDR3 DNA follows: TGTGCCAGCACTTTCTTAGCGGGGGCGTCTAATGAGCAGTTCTTC.

This clonotype was seen at least ten times. The chain employs TRBV4-1 and TRBJ1-2; D ambiguous. V was shortened by 3 bases and J by 2 bases, with 10 bases between the two germline ends. This CDR3 is built from 14 residues. Looked up from germline, CDR1 is MGHRA and CDR2 is YSYEKL. CDR3 residues: CASSQGATNYGYTF. The CDR3 bases are TGCGCCAGCAGCCAGGGCGCTACCAACTATGGCTACACCTTC.